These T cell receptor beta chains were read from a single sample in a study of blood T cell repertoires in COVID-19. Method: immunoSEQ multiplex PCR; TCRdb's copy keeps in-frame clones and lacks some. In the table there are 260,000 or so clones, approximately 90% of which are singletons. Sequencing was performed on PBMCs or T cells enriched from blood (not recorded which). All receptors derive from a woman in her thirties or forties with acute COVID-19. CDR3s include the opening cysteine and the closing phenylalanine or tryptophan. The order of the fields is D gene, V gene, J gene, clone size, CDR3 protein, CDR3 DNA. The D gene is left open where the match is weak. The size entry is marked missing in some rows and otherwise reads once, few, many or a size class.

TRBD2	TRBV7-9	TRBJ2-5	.	CASSPGSREGQETQYF	TGTGCCAGCAGCCCTGGTTCGCGGGAGGGCCAAGAGACCCAGTACTTC
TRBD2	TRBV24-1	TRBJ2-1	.	CATGTTTYNEQFF	TGTGCCACCGGGACTACGACCTACAATGAGCAGTTCTTC
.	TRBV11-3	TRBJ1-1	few	CASSLSSTETLNTEAFF	TGTGCCAGCAGCTTATCTTCGACAGAAACCTTGAACACTGAAGCTTTCTTT
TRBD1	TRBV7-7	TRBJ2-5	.	CASSVQGEETQYF	TGTGCTAGCAGCGTCCAGGGGGAGGAGACCCAGTACTTC
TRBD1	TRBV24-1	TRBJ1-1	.	CATRKTGTGNTEAFF	TGTGCCACCAGAAAGACCGGGACAGGGAACACTGAAGCTTTCTTT
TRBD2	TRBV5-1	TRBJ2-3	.	CASSLATSAHTDTQYF	TGCGCCAGCAGCTTGGCAACTAGCGCCCACACAGATACGCAGTATTTT
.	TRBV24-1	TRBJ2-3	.	CATSDFQGGTDTQYF	TGTGCCACCAGTGATTTTCAGGGGGGAACAGATACGCAGTATTTT
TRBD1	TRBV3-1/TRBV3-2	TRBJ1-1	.	CASSQDEGQPNTEAFF	TGTGCCAGCAGCCAAGATGAGGGACAGCCGAACACTGAAGCTTTCTTT
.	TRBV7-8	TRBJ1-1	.	CASSWSGNTEAFF	TGTGCCAGCAGCTGGTCGGGGAACACTGAAGCTTTCTTT
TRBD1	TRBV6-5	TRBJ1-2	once	CASTRTGGDYGYTF	TGTGCCAGCACCAGGACAGGGGGCGACTATGGCTACACCTTC
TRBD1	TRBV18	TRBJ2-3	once	CASSPGTGTDTQYF	TGTGCCAGCTCACCGGGGACAGGCACAGATACGCAGTATTTT
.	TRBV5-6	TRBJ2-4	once	CASSLIRDSFAGGIQYF	TGTGCCAGCAGCCTTATCCGGGACTCCTTCGCGGGTGGCATTCAGTACTTC
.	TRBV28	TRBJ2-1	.	CASTRGYPTYNEQFF	TGTGCCAGCACCCGAGGCTACCCTACCTACAATGAGCAGTTCTTC
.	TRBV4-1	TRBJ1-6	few	CASSQDSWRASPLHF	TGCGCCAGCAGCCAAGATTCTTGGAGGGCCTCACCCCTCCACTTT
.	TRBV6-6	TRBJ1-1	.	CASSRRLQGGMNTEAFF	TGTGCCAGCAGTCGTCGGTTACAGGGAGGGATGAACACTGAAGCTTTCTTT
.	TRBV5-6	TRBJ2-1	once	CASSFEARYNEQFF	TGTGCCAGCAGCTTCGAGGCCAGATACAATGAGCAGTTCTTC
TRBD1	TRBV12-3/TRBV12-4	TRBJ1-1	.	CASSGTGMAEAFF	TGTGCCAGCAGTGGGACAGGGATGGCTGAAGCTTTCTTT
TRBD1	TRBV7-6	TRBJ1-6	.	CASSLQRDSYNSPLHF	TGTGCCAGCAGCTTACAACGGGACAGTTATAATTCACCCCTCCACTTT
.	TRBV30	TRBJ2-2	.	CAWGGANTGELFF	TGTGCCTGGGGAGGAGCGAACACCGGGGAGCTGTTTTTT
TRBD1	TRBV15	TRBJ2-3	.	CATGKDRVGDTQYF	TGTGCCACCGGTAAGGACAGGGTTGGAGATACGCAGTATTTT
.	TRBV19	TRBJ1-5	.	CASNPHRDNQPQHF	TGTGCCAGTAATCCCCACAGGGACAATCAGCCCCAGCATTTT
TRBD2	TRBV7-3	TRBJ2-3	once	CASSSASGGGGDTQYF	TGTGCCAGCAGTTCTGCTAGCGGAGGTGGTGGAGATACGCAGTATTTT
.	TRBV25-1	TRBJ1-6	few	CASSKEVEHSPLHF	TGTGCCAGCAGTAAGGAAGTGGAGCATTCACCCCTCCACTTT
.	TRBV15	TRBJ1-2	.	CATSRDSGMGGYTF	TGTGCCACCAGCAGAGATTCAGGGATGGGTGGCTACACCTTC
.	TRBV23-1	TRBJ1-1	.	CASSWPEAFF	TGCGCCAGCAGCTGGCCTGAAGCTTTCTTT
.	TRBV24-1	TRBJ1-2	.	CATSDADRNINYGYTF	TGTGCCACCAGTGATGCCGACAGGAACATTAACTATGGCTACACCTTC
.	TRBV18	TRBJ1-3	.	CASSPPSGVPYTIYF	TGTGCCAGCTCACCACCCTCGGGAGTCCCCTACACCATATATTTT
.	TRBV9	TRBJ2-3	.	CASSVSAELTDTQYF	TGTGCCAGCAGCGTGTCGGCGGAGCTCACAGATACGCAGTATTTT
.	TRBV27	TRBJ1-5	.	CASNAGKSNQPQHF	TGTGCCAGCAACGCGGGGAAGAGCAATCAGCCCCAGCATTTT
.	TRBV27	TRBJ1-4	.	CASSSYLISGATNEKLFF	TGTGCCAGCAGTTCGTATCTTATTTCAGGGGCAACTAATGAAAAACTGTTTTTT
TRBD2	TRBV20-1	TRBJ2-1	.	CSASAPGLAGAIGNEQFF	TGCAGTGCTAGTGCTCCGGGACTAGCGGGAGCGATTGGAAATGAGCAGTTCTTC
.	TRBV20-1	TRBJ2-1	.	CSASQPGLNEQFF	TGCAGTGCTAGTCAGCCAGGTCTCAATGAGCAGTTCTTC
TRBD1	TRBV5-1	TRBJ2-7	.	CASWGDRGLGEQYF	TGCGCCAGCTGGGGGGACAGGGGGCTCGGCGAGCAGTACTTC
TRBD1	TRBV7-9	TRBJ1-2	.	CASSLDGTGIYGYTF	TGTGCCAGCAGCTTAGATGGGACAGGGATCTATGGCTACACCTTC
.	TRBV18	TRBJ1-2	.	CASSPGALYGYTF	TGTGCCAGCTCACCAGGGGCCCTCTATGGCTACACCTTC
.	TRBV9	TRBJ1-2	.	CASSVQGANYGYTF	TGTGCCAGCAGCGTCCAGGGCGCTAACTATGGCTACACCTTC